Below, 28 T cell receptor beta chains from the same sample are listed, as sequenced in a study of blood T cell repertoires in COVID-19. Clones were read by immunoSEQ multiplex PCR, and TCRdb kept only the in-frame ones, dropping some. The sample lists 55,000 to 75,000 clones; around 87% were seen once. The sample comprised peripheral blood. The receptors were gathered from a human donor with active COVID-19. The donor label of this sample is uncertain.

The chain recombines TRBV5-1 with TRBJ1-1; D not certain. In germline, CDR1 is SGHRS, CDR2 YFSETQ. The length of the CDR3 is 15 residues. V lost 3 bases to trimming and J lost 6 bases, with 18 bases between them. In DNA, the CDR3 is TGCGCCAGCAGCTATTCGACTGGGTCGGTCCCTGAAGCTTTCTTT. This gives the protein CASSYSTGSVPEAFF.

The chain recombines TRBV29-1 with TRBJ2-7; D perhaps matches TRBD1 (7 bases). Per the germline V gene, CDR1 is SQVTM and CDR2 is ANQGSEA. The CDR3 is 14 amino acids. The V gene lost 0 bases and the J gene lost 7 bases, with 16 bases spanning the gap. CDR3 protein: CSVEDQGGVGEQYF. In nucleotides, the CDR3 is TGCAGCGTTGAAGATCAGGGGGGAGTTGGGGAGCAGTACTTC.

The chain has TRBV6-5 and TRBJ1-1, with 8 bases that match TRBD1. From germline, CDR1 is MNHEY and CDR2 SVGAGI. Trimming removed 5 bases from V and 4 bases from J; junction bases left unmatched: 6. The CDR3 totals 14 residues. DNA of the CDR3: TGTGCCAGCAGTAGGGCAGGGGGCTCCACTGAAGCTTTCTTT. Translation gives CASSRAGGSTEAFF.

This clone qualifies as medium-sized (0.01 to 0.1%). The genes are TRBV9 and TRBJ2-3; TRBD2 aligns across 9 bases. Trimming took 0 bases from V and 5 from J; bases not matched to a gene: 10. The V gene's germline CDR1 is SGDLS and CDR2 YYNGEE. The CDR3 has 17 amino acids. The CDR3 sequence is CASSVGFAGGPIDTQYF. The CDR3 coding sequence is TGTGCCAGCAGCGTAGGGTTTGCGGGAGGGCCAATAGATACGCAGTATTTT.

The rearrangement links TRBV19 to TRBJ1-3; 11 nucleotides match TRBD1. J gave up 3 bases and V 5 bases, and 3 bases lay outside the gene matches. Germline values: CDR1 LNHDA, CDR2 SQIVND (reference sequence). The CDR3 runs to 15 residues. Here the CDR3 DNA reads TGTGCCAGTAGTGGACAGGGGGCAGGTGGAAACACCATATATTTT. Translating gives CASSGQGAGGNTIYF.

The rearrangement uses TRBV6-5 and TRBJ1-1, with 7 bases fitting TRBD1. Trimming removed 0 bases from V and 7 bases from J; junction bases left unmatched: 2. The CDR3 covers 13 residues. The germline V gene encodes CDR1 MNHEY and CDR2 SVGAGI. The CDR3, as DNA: TGTGCCAGCAGTTACTCCGGGACAGTTGAAGCTTTCTTT. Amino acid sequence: CASSYSGTVEAFF.

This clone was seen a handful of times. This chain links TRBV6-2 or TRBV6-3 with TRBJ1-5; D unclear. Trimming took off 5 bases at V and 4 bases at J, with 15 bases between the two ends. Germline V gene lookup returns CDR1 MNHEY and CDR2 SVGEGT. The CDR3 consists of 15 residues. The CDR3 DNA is TGTGCCAGCAGTCCCGACTCGGAGACGAATCAGCCCCAGCATTTT. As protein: CASSPDSETNQPQHF.

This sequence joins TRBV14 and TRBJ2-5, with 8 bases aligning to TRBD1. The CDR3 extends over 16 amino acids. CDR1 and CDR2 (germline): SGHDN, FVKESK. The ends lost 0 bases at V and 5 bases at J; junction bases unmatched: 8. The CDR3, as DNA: TGTGCCAGCAGCCAAGATCGGGGACAGGTTTCGGAGACCCAGTACTTC. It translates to CASSQDRGQVSETQYF.

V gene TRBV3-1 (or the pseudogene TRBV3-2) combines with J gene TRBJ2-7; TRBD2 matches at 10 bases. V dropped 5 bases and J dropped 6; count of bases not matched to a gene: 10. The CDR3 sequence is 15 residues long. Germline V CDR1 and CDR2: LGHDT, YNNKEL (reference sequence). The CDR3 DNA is TGTGCCAGCAGCTTTAGTAGCGGGGGGAAGATCGAGCAGTACTTC. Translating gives CASSFSSGGKIEQYF.

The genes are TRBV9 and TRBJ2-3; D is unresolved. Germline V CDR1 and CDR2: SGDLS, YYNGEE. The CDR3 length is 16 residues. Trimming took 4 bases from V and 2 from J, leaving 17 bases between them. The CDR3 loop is CASSPPGLLVTDTQYF. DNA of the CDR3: TGTGCCAGCAGCCCACCCGGGTTGTTGGTCACAGATACGCAGTATTTT.

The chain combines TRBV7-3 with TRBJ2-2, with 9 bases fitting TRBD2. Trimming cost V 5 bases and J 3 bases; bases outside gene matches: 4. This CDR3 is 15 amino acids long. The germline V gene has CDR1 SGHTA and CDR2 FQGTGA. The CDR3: CASSPRLADTGELFF. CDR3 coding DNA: TGTGCCAGCAGCCCCCGACTAGCGGACACCGGGGAGCTGTTTTTT.

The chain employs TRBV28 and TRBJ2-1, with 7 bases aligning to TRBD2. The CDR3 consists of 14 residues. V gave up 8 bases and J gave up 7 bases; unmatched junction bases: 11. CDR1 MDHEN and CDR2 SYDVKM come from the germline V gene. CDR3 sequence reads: CASLTRTSINEQFF. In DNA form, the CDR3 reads TGTGCCAGCCTCACCAGGACTAGTATAAATGAGCAGTTCTTC.

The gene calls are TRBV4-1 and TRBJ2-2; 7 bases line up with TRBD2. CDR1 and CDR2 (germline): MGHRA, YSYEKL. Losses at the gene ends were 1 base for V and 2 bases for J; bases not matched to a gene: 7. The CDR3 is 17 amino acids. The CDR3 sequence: CASSQVAAGKNTGELFF. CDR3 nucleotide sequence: TGCGCCAGCAGCCAAGTGGCAGCGGGGAAAAACACCGGGGAGCTGTTTTTT.

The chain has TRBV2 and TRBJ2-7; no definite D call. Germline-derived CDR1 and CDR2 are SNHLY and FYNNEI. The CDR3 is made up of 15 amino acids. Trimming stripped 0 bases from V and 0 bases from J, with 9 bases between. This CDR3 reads CASSEALEASYEQYF. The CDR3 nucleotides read TGTGCCAGCAGTGAAGCGCTCGAAGCCTCCTACGAGCAGTACTTC.

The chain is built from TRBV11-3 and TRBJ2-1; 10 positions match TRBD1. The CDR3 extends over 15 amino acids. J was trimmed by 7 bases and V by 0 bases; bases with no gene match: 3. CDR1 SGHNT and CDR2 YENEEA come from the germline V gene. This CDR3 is CASSLETGGKNEQFF. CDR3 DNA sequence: TGTGCCAGCAGCTTAGAGACAGGGGGCAAGAATGAGCAGTTCTTC.

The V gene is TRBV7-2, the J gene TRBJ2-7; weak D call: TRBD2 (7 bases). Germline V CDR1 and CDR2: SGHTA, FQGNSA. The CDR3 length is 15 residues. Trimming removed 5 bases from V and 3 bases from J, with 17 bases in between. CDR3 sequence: CASSPQGGGGYEQYF. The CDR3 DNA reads TGTGCCAGCAGCCCGCAAGGGGGGGGCGGCTACGAGCAGTACTTC.

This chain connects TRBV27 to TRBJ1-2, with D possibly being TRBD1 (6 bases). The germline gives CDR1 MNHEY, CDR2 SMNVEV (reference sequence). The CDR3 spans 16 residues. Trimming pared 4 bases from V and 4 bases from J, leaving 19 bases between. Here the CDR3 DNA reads TGTGCCAGCAGTTCAATGATCAGGGGCGTTGGCTATGGCTACACCTTC. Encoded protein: CASSSMIRGVGYGYTF.

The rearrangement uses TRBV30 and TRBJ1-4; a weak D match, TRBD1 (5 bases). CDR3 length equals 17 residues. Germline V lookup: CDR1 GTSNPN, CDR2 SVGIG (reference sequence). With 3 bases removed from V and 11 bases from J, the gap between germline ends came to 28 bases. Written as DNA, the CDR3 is TGTGCCTGGAGACCCCGGGGGACGGAGCCGACCATGAAGAAACTGTTTTTT. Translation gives CAWRPRGTEPTMKKLFF.

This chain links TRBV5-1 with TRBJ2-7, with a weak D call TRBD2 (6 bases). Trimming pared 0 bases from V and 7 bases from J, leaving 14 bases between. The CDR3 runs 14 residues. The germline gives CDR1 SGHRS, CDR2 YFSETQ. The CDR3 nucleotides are TGCGCCAGCAGCTTGGCCGAGGAGGGACGGGAGCAGTACTTC. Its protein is CASSLAEEGREQYF.

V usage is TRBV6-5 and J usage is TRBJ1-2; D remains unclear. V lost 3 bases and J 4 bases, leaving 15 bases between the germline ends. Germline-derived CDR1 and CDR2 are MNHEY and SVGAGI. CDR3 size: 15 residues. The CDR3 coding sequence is TGTGCCAGCAGTTATTCGCCTACGACTGTCTATGGCTACACCTTC. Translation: CASSYSPTTVYGYTF.

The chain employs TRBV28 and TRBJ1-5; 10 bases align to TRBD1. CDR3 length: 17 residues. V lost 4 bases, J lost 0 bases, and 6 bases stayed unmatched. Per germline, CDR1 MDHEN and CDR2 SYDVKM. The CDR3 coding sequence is TGTGCCAGCAGTTCACCGGGACAGGGGTATAGCAATCAGCCCCAGCATTTT. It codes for CASSSPGQGYSNQPQHF. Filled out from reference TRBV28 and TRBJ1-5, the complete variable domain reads DVKVTQSSRYLVKRTGEKVFLECVQDMDHENMFWYRQDPGLGLRLIYFSYDVKMKEKGDIPEGYSVSREKKERFSLILESASTNQTSMYLCASSSPGQGYSNQPQHFGDGTRLSIL.

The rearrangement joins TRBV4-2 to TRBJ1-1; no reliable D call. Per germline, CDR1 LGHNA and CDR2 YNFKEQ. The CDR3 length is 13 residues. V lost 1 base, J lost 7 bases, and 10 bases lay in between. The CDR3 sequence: CASSQVGKDEAFF. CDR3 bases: TGTGCCAGCAGCCAAGTGGGCAAGGATGAAGCTTTCTTT.

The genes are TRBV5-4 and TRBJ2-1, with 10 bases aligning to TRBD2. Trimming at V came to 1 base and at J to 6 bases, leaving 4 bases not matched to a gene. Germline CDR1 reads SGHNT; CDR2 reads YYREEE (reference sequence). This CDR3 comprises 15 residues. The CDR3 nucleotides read TGTGCCAGCAGCTTGCTGGCTAGCGGGGGCAATGAGCAGTTCTTC. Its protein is CASSLLASGGNEQFF. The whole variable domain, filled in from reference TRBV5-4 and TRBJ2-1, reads ETGVTQSPTHLIKTRGQQVTLRCSSQSGHNTVSWYQQALGQGPQFIFQYYREEENGRGNFPPRFSGLQFPNYSSELNVNALELDDSALYLCASSLLASGGNEQFFGPGTRLTVL.

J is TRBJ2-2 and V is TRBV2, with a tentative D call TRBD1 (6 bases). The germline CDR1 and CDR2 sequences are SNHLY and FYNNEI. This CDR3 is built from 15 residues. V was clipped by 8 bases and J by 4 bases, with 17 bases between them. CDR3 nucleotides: TGTGCCAGCCGAATACAGGGAGAAATCACCGGGGAGCTGTTTTTT. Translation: CASRIQGEITGELFF. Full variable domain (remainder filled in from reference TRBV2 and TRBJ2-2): EPEVTQTPSHQVTQMGQEVILRCVPISNHLYFYWYRQILGQKVEFLVSFYNNEISEKSEIFDDQFSVERPDGSNFTLKIRSTKLEDSAMYFCASRIQGEITGELFFGEGSRLTVL.

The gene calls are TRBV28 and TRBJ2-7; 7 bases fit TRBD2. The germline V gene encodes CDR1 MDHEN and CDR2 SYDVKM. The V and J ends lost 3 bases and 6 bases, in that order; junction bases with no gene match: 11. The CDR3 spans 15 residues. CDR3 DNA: TGTGCCAGCAGTTTGGGAGGGGTGAGCACCCCCGAGCAGTACTTC. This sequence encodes CASSLGGVSTPEQYF.

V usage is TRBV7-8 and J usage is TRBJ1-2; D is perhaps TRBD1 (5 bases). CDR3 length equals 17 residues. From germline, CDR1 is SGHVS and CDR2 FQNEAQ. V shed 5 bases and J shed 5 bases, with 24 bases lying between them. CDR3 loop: CASSPYQTQTASYGYTF. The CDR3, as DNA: TGTGCCAGCAGCCCCTACCAAACTCAGACAGCCTCTTATGGCTACACCTTC.

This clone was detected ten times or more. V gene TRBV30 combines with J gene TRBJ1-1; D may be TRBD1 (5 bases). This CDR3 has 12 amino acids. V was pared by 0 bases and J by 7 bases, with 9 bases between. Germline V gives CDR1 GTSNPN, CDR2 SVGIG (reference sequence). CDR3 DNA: TGTGCCTGGAGTGTAGCGGGGCTTGAAGCTTTCTTT. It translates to CAWSVAGLEAFF. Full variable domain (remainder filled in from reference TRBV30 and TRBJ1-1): SQTIHQWPATLVQPVGSPLSLECTVEGTSNPNLYWYRQAAGRGLQLLFYSVGIGQISSEVPQNLSASRPQDRQFILSSKKLLLSDSGFYLCAWSVAGLEAFFGQGTRLTVV.

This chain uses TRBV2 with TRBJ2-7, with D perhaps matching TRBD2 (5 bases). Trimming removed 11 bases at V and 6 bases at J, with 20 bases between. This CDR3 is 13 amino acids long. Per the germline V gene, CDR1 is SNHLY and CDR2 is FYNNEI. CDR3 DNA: TGTGCCGGAACTAGTCAGTCTGGTCTCGAGCAGTACTTC. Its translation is CAGTSQSGLEQYF.